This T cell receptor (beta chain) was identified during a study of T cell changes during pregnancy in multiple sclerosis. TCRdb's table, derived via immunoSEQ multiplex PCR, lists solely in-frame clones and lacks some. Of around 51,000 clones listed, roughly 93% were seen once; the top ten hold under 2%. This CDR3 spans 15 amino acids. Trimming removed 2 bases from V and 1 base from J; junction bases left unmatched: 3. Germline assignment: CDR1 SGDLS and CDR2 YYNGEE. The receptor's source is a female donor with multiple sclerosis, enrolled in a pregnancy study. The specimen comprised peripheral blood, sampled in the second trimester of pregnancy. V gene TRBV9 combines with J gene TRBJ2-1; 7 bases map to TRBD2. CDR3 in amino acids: CASSVSGISYNEQFF. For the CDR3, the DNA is TGTGCCAGCAGCGTGAGCGGGATTTCCTACAATGAGCAGTTCTTC.